This is a list of T cell receptor beta chains from one sample in a study of T cell responses to AZD1222 COVID-19 vaccine. TCRdb's copy holds only in-frame clones and misses some; the assay was immunoSEQ multiplex PCR. The sample shows over 150,000 clones, roughly 92% of them seen only once. Sequenced material: peripheral blood, taken on day 0 of AZD1222 vaccination. Receptors originate from an adult in good health. Each CDR3 is given with its conserved first and last residue. A D gene is named only where the DNA matches it firmly. Clone size appears in some rows only: once, few, many, or a class for an expanded clone.

>NA|TRBJ2-5|NA|TRBV21-1
TGTGCCAGCAGCAAAGGATGTGGTCGGGTAGGGGGCGAGACCCAGTACTTC
CASSKGCGRVGGETQYF
>NA|TRBJ1-2|NA|TRBV30
TGTGCCTGGAGTGTAGGGTCGGAAGGCTACACCTTC
CAWSVGSEGYTF
>TRBD1|TRBJ1-1|NA|TRBV5-1
TGCGCCAGCAGCTTGCGGGACAGAAACACTGAAGCTTTCTTT
CASSLRDRNTEAFF
>NA|TRBJ1-2|NA|TRBV5-1
TGCGCCAGCAGCTTGGAAACAGGGAGGGCCTATGGCTACACCTTC
CASSLETGRAYGYTF
>NA|TRBJ1-1|NA|TRBV4-1
TGCGCCAGCAGCCGCGGACTCTGGGAGACTGAAGCTTTCTTT
CASSRGLWETEAFF
>NA|TRBJ1-2|once|TRBV30
TGTGCCTGGAGTATGGGGGTTGTATATGGCTACACCTTC
CAWSMGVVYGYTF
>TRBD2|TRBJ2-7|few|TRBV11-2
TGTGCCAGCAGCTTGATTGGGACTAGCGGGAGTATTTACGACGAGCAGTACTTC
CASSLIGTSGSIYDEQYF
>NA|TRBJ1-3|NA|TRBV10-3
TGTGCCATCAGTGACCTTTCAAGTGACAGATTCTCTGGAAACACCATATATTTT
CAISDLSSDRFSGNTIYF
>TRBD2|TRBJ2-5|NA|TRBV19
TGTGCCAGTAGTAATCCTAGCGGGAGGGCCGGGACCCAGTACTTC
CASSNPSGRAGTQYF
>NA|TRBJ2-2|many|TRBV5-1
TGCGCCAGCAGCTTGGGGACGGTGGGGGAGCTGTTTTTT
CASSLGTVGELFF
>TRBD1|TRBJ2-2|NA|TRBV24-1
TGTGCCACCAGTGACCCCCCTCCGACAGGGCTTCACGGGGAGCTGTTTTTT
CATSDPPPTGLHGELFF
>NA|TRBJ1-5|NA|TRBV19
TGTGCCAGTAGCCCCGCCCCAAATCAGCCCCAGCATTTT
CASSPAPNQPQHF
>NA|TRBJ2-7|NA|TRBV28
TGTGCCAGCATCAAGGGGGCCGCGGGGCGGGCCGAGCAGTACTTC
CASIKGAAGRAEQYF
>TRBD2|TRBJ2-7|few|TRBV4-2
TGTGCCAGCAGGGGACTAGCGGGAGTTGAGCAGTACTTC
CASRGLAGVEQYF
>NA|TRBJ1-1|NA|TRBV5-5
TGTGCCAGCAGACTCATCGGAAAGACGGACTATGAAGCTTTCTTT
CASRLIGKTDYEAFF
>NA|TRBJ1-2|NA|TRBV6-2/TRBV6-3
TGTGCCAGCAGTTTAGGGGATGGCTACACCTTC
CASSLGDGYTF
>NA|TRBJ1-2|once|TRBV7-9
TGTGCCAGCAGCTTAGGAGGCAGGGTAAACTATGGCTACACCTTC
CASSLGGRVNYGYTF
>NA|TRBJ2-2|NA|TRBV9
TGTGCCAGCAGCGTCCTCGGGACTCTCGATTGGACCGGGGAGCTGTTTTTT
CASSVLGTLDWTGELFF
>NA|TRBJ1-4|NA|TRBV2
TGTGCCAGCAGTGAACGGTCCAAAGGGAAACTGTTTTTT
CASSERSKGKLFF
>TRBD2|TRBJ2-7|NA|TRBV5-1
TGCGCCAGCAGCCAAACTAGCGGCCCTGGGGGTTCCTACGAGCAGTACTTC
CASSQTSGPGGSYEQYF
>TRBD1|TRBJ1-6|NA|TRBV14
TGTGCCAGCAGCCAAGGACAGGGTGCTTCACCCCTCCACTTT
CASSQGQGASPLHF
>NA|TRBJ1-1|NA|TRBV7-9
TGTGCCAGCAGCGCGCCTGGACACGTCATGGCTAACACTGAAGCTTTCTTT
CASSAPGHVMANTEAFF
>NA|TRBJ1-5|NA|TRBV5-6
TGTGCCAGCAGCGAGTTTGCGTCCAACCAGCCCCAGCATTTT
CASSEFASNQPQHF
>NA|TRBJ2-1|NA|TRBV30
TGTGCCTGGAGCCAGGCGGGGTGGAGGGACAATGAGCAGTTCTTC
CAWSQAGWRDNEQFF
>NA|TRBJ1-2|NA|TRBV5-6
TGTGCCAGCAGCTTGGGTTATTCAGGGATAAACTATGGCTACACCTTC
CASSLGYSGINYGYTF
>NA|TRBJ2-5|NA|TRBV6-2/TRBV6-3
TGTGCCAGCAGTTCAACCGGGACGGGCAATCTTCTGGAGACCCAGTACTTC
CASSSTGTGNLLETQYF
>NA|TRBJ1-1|NA|TRBV5-1
TGCGCCAGCAGCTTGGATGGGTTGAACACTGAAGCTTTCTTT
CASSLDGLNTEAFF
>TRBD1|TRBJ2-7|NA|TRBV7-6
TGTGCCAGCAGCTTAGCGCTAAGTGAATCCGGGACAGGGGTACACGAGCAGTACTTC
CASSLALSESGTGVHEQYF
>NA|TRBJ2-7|NA|TRBV7-8
TGTGCCAGCAGCTCGGACGGATTAGGCAAGAGGTACTTC
CASSSDGLGKRYF
>NA|TRBJ1-2|NA|TRBV15
TGTGCCACCAGCAGTCATAACTATGGCTACACCTTC
CATSSHNYGYTF
>NA|TRBJ1-2|NA|TRBV19
TGTGCCAGTAGTTATCCCGCACTCAACTATGGCTACACCTTC
CASSYPALNYGYTF
>NA|TRBJ2-7|NA|TRBV10-3
TGTGCCATCCGAAATACGGCCAGTAGCGACGAGCAGTACTTC
CAIRNTASSDEQYF
>TRBD1|TRBJ1-2|NA|TRBV29-1
TGCAGCGTGGCCCGGGACAGGGATTATGGCTACACCTTC
CSVARDRDYGYTF
>NA|TRBJ1-1|NA|TRBV30
TGTGCCTGGAGGAAAGCTAACTGGAACACTGAAGCTTTCTTT
CAWRKANWNTEAFF
>NA|TRBJ2-7|NA|TRBV15
TGTGCCACCAGCAAATCGGTAGCGACAGAGCAGTACTTC
CATSKSVATEQYF
>TRBD1|TRBJ1-3|NA|TRBV7-9
TGTGCCAGCAGCCTACCAGGGACAGTCTCTGGAAACACCATATATTTT
CASSLPGTVSGNTIYF
>TRBD1|TRBJ2-5|NA|TRBV5-6
TGTGCCAGCATCCCGAATCCGGGACAGACGTACCAAGAGACCCAGTACTTC
CASIPNPGQTYQETQYF
>NA|TRBJ2-4|NA|TRBV3-1/TRBV3-2
TGTGCCAGCAGCCAATGGTCCCAGATGGGTAACATTCAGTACTTC
CASSQWSQMGNIQYF
>TRBD2|TRBJ2-1|NA|TRBV24-1
TGTGCCACCAGCGGACTAGCGACCAATGAGCAGTTCTTC
CATSGLATNEQFF
>NA|TRBJ1-1|NA|TRBV10-3
TGTGCCTCAACCTTGGGGTGGGACACTGAAGCTTTCTTT
CASTLGWDTEAFF
>TRBD2|TRBJ2-3|NA|TRBV5-1
TGCGCCAGCAGCTATACGTTATTAGCGGGAGGCACAGATACGCAGTATTTT
CASSYTLLAGGTDTQYF
>NA|TRBJ2-2|NA|TRBV5-8
TGTGCCAGCAGCTTACCAAGGGCAGTGACCGGGGAGCTGTTTTTT
CASSLPRAVTGELFF